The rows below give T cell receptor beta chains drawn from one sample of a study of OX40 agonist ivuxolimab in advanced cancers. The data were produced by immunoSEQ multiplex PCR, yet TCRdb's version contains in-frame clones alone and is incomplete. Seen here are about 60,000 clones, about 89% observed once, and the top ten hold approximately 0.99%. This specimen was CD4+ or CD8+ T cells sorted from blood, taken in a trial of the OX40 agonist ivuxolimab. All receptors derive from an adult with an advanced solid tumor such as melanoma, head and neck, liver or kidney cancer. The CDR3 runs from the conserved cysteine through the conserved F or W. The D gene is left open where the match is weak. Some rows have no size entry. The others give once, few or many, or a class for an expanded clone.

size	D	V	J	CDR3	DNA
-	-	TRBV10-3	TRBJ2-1	CAIGRGEDNEQFF	TGTGCCATCGGCCGGGGTGAAGACAATGAGCAGTTCTTC
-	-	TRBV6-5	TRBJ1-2	CASTNLAVASGYTF	TGTGCCAGCACCAATCTAGCGGTTGCGAGTGGCTACACCTTC
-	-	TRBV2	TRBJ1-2	CASSVDLSYGYTF	TGTGCCAGCAGTGTGGACCTATCGTATGGCTACACCTTC
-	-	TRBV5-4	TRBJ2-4	CASGGGNIQYF	TGTGCCAGCGGCGGCGGAAACATTCAGTACTTC
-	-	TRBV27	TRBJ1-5	CASSSRTVLNQPQHF	TGTGCCAGCAGTTCCCGGACCGTTCTCAATCAGCCCCAGCATTTT
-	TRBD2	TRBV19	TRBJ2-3	CASSSGTSGRGDTQYF	TGTGCCAGTAGTTCCGGGACTAGCGGGAGAGGGGATACGCAGTATTTT
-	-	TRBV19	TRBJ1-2	CASSIVTGSGYTF	TGTGCCAGTAGTATAGTCACCGGCTCTGGCTACACCTTC
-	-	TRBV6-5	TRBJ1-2	CASSPSNRAYGYTF	TGTGCCAGCAGTCCGTCGAATCGGGCCTATGGCTACACCTTC
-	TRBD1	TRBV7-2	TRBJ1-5	CASSAQGGQPQHF	TGTGCCAGCAGCGCCCAGGGGGGGCAGCCCCAGCATTTT
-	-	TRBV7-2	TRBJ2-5	CASSPGMKETQYF	TGTGCCAGCAGCCCAGGGATGAAAGAGACCCAGTACTTC
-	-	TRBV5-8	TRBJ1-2	CASSLQYYGYTF	TGTGCCAGCAGCTTGCAATACTATGGCTACACCTTC
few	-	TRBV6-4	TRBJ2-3	CASSAEISDTQYF	TGTGCCAGCAGTGCGGAGATTTCAGATACGCAGTATTTT
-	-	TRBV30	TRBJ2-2	CAWSRDGELFF	TGTGCCTGGTCACGTGACGGGGAGCTGTTTTTT
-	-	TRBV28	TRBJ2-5	CASSPQQETQYF	TGTGCCAGCAGTCCCCAGCAAGAGACCCAGTACTTC
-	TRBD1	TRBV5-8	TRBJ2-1	CASSFTPGTGGDEQFF	TGTGCCAGCAGCTTCACCCCCGGGACAGGGGGCGATGAGCAGTTCTTC
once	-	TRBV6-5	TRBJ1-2	CASSYSPAYGYTF	TGTGCCAGCAGTTACTCCCCCGCCTATGGCTACACCTTC
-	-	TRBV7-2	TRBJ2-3	CASSLVQTSTDTQYF	TGTGCCAGCAGCTTAGTACAGACCAGCACAGATACGCAGTATTTT
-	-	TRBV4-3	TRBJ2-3	CASSPGEGGTQYF	TGCGCCAGCAGCCCTGGGGAAGGGGGTACGCAGTATTTT
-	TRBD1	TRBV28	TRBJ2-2	CATEGQGKTGELFF	TGTGCCACCGAAGGACAGGGAAAAACCGGGGAGCTGTTTTTT
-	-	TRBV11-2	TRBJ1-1	CASSLGIETEASTEAFF	TGTGCCAGCAGCTTAGGGATTGAAACGGAGGCGAGCACTGAAGCTTTCTTT
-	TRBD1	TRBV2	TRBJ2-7	CASRMDRNYEQYF	TGTGCCAGCCGTATGGACAGGAATTACGAGCAGTACTTC
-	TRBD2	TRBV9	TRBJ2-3	CASSFLEGGRARDTQYF	TGTGCCAGCAGCTTCCTGGAGGGCGGGAGGGCCAGAGATACGCAGTATTTT
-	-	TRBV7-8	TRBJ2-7	CASSYTGRDEQYF	TGTGCCAGCAGCTATACGGGACGGGACGAGCAGTACTTC
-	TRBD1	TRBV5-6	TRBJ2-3	CASSRDRGGTDTQYF	TGTGCCAGCAGCAGGGACAGGGGAGGCACAGATACGCAGTATTTT
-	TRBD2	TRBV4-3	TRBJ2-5	CASSQDRPAGGETQYF	TGCGCCAGCAGCCAAGATAGACCGGCGGGGGGAGAGACCCAGTACTTC
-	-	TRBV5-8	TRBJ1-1	CASTDGVGAEAFF	TGTGCCAGTACGGACGGGGTCGGGGCTGAAGCTTTCTTT
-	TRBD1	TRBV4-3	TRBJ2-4	CASSPGQLKNIQYF	TGCGCCAGCAGCCCGGGACAGTTGAAAAACATTCAGTACTTC
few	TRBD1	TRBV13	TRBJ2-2	CASSFRRDRNTGELFF	TGTGCCAGCAGCTTTCGACGGGACAGGAACACCGGGGAGCTGTTTTTT
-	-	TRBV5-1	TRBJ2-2	CASSLWIAENTGELFF	TGCGCCAGCAGCTTGTGGATAGCCGAGAACACCGGGGAGCTGTTTTTT
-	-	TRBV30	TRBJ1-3	CAWMAGTNFRNTIYF	TGTGCCTGGATGGCCGGGACAAATTTTAGAAACACCATATATTTT
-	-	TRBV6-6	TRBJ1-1	CASSYSIRGNTEAFF	TGTGCCAGCAGTTACTCGATAAGGGGGAACACTGAAGCTTTCTTT
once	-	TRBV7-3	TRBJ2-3	CASSPTGEYTQYF	TGTGCCAGCAGCCCTACGGGGGAGTATACGCAGTATTTT
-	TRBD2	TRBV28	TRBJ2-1	CATQAGAKGEQFF	TGTGCCACCCAAGCGGGAGCAAAGGGTGAGCAGTTCTTC
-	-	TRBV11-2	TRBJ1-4	CASSLSLGEGEKLFF	TGTGCCAGCAGCCTTAGTTTGGGGGAGGGTGAAAAACTGTTTTTT
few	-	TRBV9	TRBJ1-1	CASSSRTGEAFF	TGTGCCAGCAGCTCCAGGACGGGAGAAGCTTTCTTT
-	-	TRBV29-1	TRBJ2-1	CSVLGGRFEQFF	TGCAGCGTTCTGGGGGGGCGGTTTGAGCAGTTCTTC
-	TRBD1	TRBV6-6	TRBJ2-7	CASSRTGFYEQYF	TGTGCCAGCAGTCGGACAGGTTTCTACGAGCAGTACTTC
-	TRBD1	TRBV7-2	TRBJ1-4	CASSRGTGMVTNEKLFF	TGTGCCAGCAGCCGAGGGACAGGCATGGTAACTAATGAAAAACTGTTTTTT
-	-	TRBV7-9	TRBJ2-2	CASRPRDGVGELFF	TGTGCCAGCAGACCCCGGGACGGAGTGGGGGAGCTGTTTTTT
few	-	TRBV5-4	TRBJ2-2	CASSFLLGQNTGELFF	TGTGCCAGCAGCTTCTTACTCGGACAAAACACCGGGGAGCTGTTTTTT
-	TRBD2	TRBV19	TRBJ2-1	CASTSYAGGFYNEQFF	TGTGCCAGTACCTCCTACGCGGGAGGGTTCTACAATGAGCAGTTCTTC
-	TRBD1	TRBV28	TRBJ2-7	CASSSPGQGPYEQYF	TGTGCCAGCAGTTCCCCGGGACAGGGTCCATACGAGCAGTACTTC
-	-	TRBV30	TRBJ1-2	CAWHIQDTGDYGYTF	TGTGCCTGGCATATACAGGACACTGGGGACTATGGCTACACCTTC
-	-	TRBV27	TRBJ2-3	CASSFSRGPDTQYF	TGTGCCAGCAGTTTCTCACGGGGCCCAGATACGCAGTATTTT
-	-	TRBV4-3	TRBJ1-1	CASSQDTNTEAFF	TGCGCCAGCAGCCAAGATACTAACACTGAAGCTTTCTTT
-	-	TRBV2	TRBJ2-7	CASSAPFIYEQYF	TGTGCCAGCAGCGCCCCCTTCATCTACGAGCAGTACTTC
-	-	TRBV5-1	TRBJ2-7	CASSLDGGTPYEQYF	TGCGCCAGCAGCTTGGACGGCGGGACACCCTACGAGCAGTACTTC
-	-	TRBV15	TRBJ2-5	CATSRDSQAPQETQYF	TGTGCCACCAGCAGGGACAGTCAAGCACCCCAAGAGACCCAGTACTTC
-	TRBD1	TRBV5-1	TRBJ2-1	CASSQGQGVNEQFF	TGCGCCAGCAGCCAAGGACAGGGGGTCAATGAGCAGTTCTTC
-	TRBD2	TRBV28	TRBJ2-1	CASRAGGLPGFF	TGTGCCAGCCGAGCGGGAGGGCTCCCGGGGTTCTTC
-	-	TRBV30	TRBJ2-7	CAWSVRLAQSYF	TGTGCCTGGAGTGTACGGTTGGCACAGTCGTACTTC
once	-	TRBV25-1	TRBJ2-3	CASRKTGLDTQYF	TGTGCCAGCAGGAAAACAGGGTTGGATACGCAGTATTTT
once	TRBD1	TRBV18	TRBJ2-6	CASSPSHQGQGAFGANVLTF	TGTGCCAGCTCACCATCCCACCAGGGACAGGGGGCTTTTGGGGCCAACGTCCTGACTTTC
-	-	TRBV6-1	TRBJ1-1	CASAPGRNTEAFF	TGTGCCAGCGCCCCAGGACGGAACACTGAAGCTTTCTTT
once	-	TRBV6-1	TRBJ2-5	CASSDRTWYQETQYF	TGTGCCAGCAGTGACAGGACCTGGTACCAAGAGACCCAGTACTTC
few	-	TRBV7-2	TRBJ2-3	CASSSLAGPGTQYF	TGTGCCAGCAGCTCCCTCGCGGGGCCGGGTACGCAGTATTTT
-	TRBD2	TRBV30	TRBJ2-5	CAWASGGQETQYF	TGTGCCTGGGCTAGCGGGGGACAAGAGACCCAGTACTTC